The clone carrying this TCR beta chain was recorded at least ten times. This CDR3 has 15 amino acids. The trim removed 5 bases at V and 2 bases at J, leaving 8 bases unmatched. Germline V gives CDR1 MDHEN, CDR2 SYDVKM. From RNA transcripts, TCR beta CDR3 regions were amplified. TCR CDR3 regions were first amplified by RT-PCR with HTBI primers. TCRdb re-analysed the multiplex PCR reads in MiXCR, keeping a single row per CDR3 protein. Of about 520,000 distinct CDR3 sequences detected, around 22% appear once; the ten largest clones hold 11%. This sample was included in a study of T cells in Graves' hyperthyroidism and ophthalmopathy.

The sequencing sample was made of blood. This chain joins TRBV28 and TRBJ2-7, with 8 bases fitting TRBD1. This sequence was found in a woman younger than 45 with Graves' ophthalmopathy. The CDR3, as DNA: TGTGCCAGCAGTCCAGGGACAGGTGTAGCCTACGAGCAGTACTTC. It translates to CASSPGTGVAYEQYF.